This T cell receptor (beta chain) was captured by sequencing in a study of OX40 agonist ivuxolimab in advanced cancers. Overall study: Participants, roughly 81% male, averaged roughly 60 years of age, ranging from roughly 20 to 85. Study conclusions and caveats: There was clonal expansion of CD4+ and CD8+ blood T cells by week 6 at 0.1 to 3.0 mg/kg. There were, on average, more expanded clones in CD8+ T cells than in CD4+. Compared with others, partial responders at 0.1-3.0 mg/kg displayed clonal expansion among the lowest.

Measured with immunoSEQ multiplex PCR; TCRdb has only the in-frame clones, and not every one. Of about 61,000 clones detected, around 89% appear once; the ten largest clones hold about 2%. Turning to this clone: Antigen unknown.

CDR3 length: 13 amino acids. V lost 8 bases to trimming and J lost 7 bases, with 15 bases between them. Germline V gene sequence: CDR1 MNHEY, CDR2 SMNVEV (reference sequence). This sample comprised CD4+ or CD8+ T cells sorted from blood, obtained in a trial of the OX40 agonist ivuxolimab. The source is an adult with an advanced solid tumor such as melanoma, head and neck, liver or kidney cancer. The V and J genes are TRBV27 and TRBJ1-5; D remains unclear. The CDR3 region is CASRPSAGQPQHF. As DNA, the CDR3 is TGTGCCAGCCGACCCTCGGCGGGACAGCCCCAGCATTTT.